The 22 T cell receptor beta chains below come from one sample, sequenced in a study of cytomegalovirus exposure and HLA in healthy donors. A multiplex PCR was run with 60 Vbeta primers and 13 Jbeta primers. Using immunoSEQ multiplex PCR, the repertoire was profiled, and TCRdb retains in-frame clones only, with some absent. The data show 90,000 to 150,000 clones, with around 77% seen just once and about 3.7% held by the top ten. Sequencing was carried out using PBMCs. These receptors came from a human donor in good health.

The CDR3 protein is CASTPTGASGYEQYF. CDR3 nucleotide sequence: TGTGCCAGCACCCCAACTGGGGCTAGCGGGTACGAGCAGTACTTC. The chain joins TRBV6-1 to TRBJ2-7; 8 positions match TRBD2. Germline lookup yields CDR1 MNHNS and CDR2 SASEGT. After removal of 7 bases from V and 4 bases from J, the junction contained 12 bases not matched to a gene. The CDR3 is 15 amino acids.

This clone was picked up a small number of times. V usage is TRBV10-3 and J usage is TRBJ1-1; no clear D gene. V was cut by 3 bases and J by 4 bases, with 12 bases left in between. The germline CDR1 and CDR2 sequences are ENHRY and SYGVKD. CDR3 length: 14 amino acids. CDR3 DNA sequence: TGTGCCATCAGTGAAAAGGAGGGCCTCACTGAAGCTTTCTTT. As protein: CAISEKEGLTEAFF.

The V gene is TRBV7-6, the J gene TRBJ2-1; 9 nucleotides agree with TRBD2. Per germline, CDR1 SGHVS and CDR2 FNYEAQ. The CDR3 is made up of 13 amino acids. The ends lost 5 bases at V and 7 bases at J; junction bases unmatched: 3. In nucleotides, the CDR3 is TGTGCCAGCAGCATTACTAGCGGGAATGAGCAGTTCTTC. Protein sequence: CASSITSGNEQFF.

This clone was found a few times. This chain joins TRBV5-1 and TRBJ2-3; 10 bases align to TRBD2. With V trimmed by 4 bases and J by 1 base, 6 bases remained unmatched. Germline CDR1 SGHRS, CDR2 YFSETQ. The CDR3 runs 16 residues. The CDR3: CASSKTGTSGTDTQYF. The CDR3 region has the DNA TGCGCCAGCAGCAAGACCGGGACTAGCGGCACAGATACGCAGTATTTT.

The V gene is TRBV28, the J gene TRBJ1-2; the match to TRBD1 covers 7 bases. The CDR3 length is 12 residues. V gave up 5 bases and J gave up 8 bases; unmatched junction bases: 5. CDR1 is MDHEN and CDR2 is SYDVKM in the germline V gene. The CDR3 DNA reads as TGTGCCAGCAGTCAGACAGGGTCCGGCTACACCTTC. It is translated as CASSQTGSGYTF.

The chain recombines TRBV10-1 with TRBJ2-1; maybe TRBD1 (5 bases). This CDR3 region has 16 residues. CDR1 and CDR2 from the germline V gene are WNHNN and SYGVQD (reference sequence). The germline V and J ends were trimmed by 0 bases and 7 bases, with 16 bases remaining between them. The DNA of the CDR3 is TGCGCCAGCAGTGAGTCGTCCAGGGCCAAAGTGAATGAGCAGTTCTTC. Encoded protein: CASSESSRAKVNEQFF.

This clone was found a few times. The chain combines TRBV10-3 with TRBJ1-3, with D unclear. Per germline, CDR1 ENHRY and CDR2 SYGVKD. This CDR3 contains 15 residues. V was cut by 2 bases and J by 4 bases, with 12 bases left in between. The CDR3 region is CAISEAEEGGNTIYF. The CDR3 DNA sequence: TGTGCCATCAGTGAGGCCGAGGAGGGCGGAAACACCATATATTTT.

V is TRBV19 and J is TRBJ2-7; D not resolved. This CDR3 contains 14 residues. V lost 1 base and J 3 bases, leaving 10 bases between the germline ends. Germline V gene lookup returns CDR1 LNHDA and CDR2 SQIVND (reference sequence). This chain's CDR3 is CASSIGSRYYEQYF. The DNA for the CDR3 is TGTGCCAGTAGTATAGGGAGCCGCTACTACGAGCAGTACTTC.

The rearrangement uses TRBV5-6 and TRBJ1-1; 8 nucleotides match TRBD1. The germline V gene encodes CDR1 SGHDT and CDR2 YYEEEE. V shed 4 bases and J 5 bases; nucleotides not matched to a gene: 16. This CDR3 spans 17 amino acids. The CDR3 DNA reads as TGTGCCAGCAGCCCTATGGCCCACGAGACAGGGGCAACTGAAGCTTTCTTT. This sequence encodes CASSPMAHETGATEAFF.

The J gene is TRBJ1-2, the V gene TRBV27, with a possible D match to TRBD1 (5 bases). Germline lookup yields CDR1 MNHEY and CDR2 SMNVEV (reference sequence). The CDR3 runs 14 residues. Trimming left V 8 bases short and J 4 bases short, with 17 bases between. The CDR3 loop is CASFGLAGIYGYTF. The CDR3 DNA sequence: TGTGCCAGCTTTGGGTTAGCAGGGATCTATGGCTACACCTTC.

The gene calls are TRBV5-4 and TRBJ2-7, with TRBD2 matching over 8 bases. The junction had 10 bases not matched to a gene; V was cut back by 1 base and J by 7 bases. Germline values: CDR1 SGHNT, CDR2 YYREEE (reference sequence). This CDR3 region has 15 residues. Here the CDR3 reads CASSLYTAGVGEQYF. CDR3 coding DNA: TGTGCCAGCAGCTTGTATACAGCGGGAGTGGGAGAGCAGTACTTC.

The rearrangement links TRBV14 to TRBJ1-4; D unresolved. V was shortened by 1 base and J by 4 bases, with 7 bases between the two germline ends. CDR1 is SGHDN and CDR2 is FVKESK in the germline V gene. The CDR3 contains 14 residues. The CDR3 is CASSQVAGNEKLFF. The CDR3 DNA sequence: TGTGCCAGCAGCCAAGTCGCCGGTAATGAAAAACTGTTTTTT. The whole variable domain, filled in from reference TRBV14 and TRBJ1-4, reads EAGVTQFPSHSVIEKGQTVTLRCDPISGHDNLYWYRRVMGKEIKFLLHFVKESKQDESGMPNNRFLAERTGGTYSTLKVQPAELEDSGVYFCASSQVAGNEKLFFGSGTQLSVL.

The V and J genes are TRBV20-1 and TRBJ1-1, with D unresolved. CDR1 and CDR2 from the germline V gene are DFQATT and SNEGSKA (reference sequence). The CDR3 runs 11 residues. The V gene lost 7 bases and the J gene lost 1 base, with 7 bases spanning the gap. For the CDR3, the DNA is TGCAGTGTATCAGGGAACACTGAAGCTTTCTTT. Its protein is CSVSGNTEAFF.

The V gene is TRBV19, the J gene TRBJ1-2, with D unresolved. CDR1 and CDR2 (germline): LNHDA, SQIVND (reference sequence). The CDR3 totals 13 residues. The V gene lost 3 bases and the J gene lost 1 base, with 6 bases spanning the gap. Here the CDR3 reads CASSIADNYGYTF. The CDR3, as DNA: TGTGCCAGTAGTATTGCGGATAACTATGGCTACACCTTC.

This rearrangement joins TRBV11-1 to TRBJ2-7; 10 bases map to TRBD1. The CDR3 runs 15 residues. Germline CDR1 SGHAT, CDR2 FQDESV (reference sequence). Germline trimming cut 4 bases from V and 5 bases from J; bases unmatched to any gene: 8. The CDR3 coding sequence is TGTGCCAGCAGCTCGCCCCTGGACAGGGGGAACGAGCAGTACTTC. Translated, it gives CASSSPLDRGNEQYF.

The CDR3 sequence is CASSTTGLSEQYF. The CDR3 DNA follows: TGTGCCAGCAGTACAACAGGGCTCTCCGAGCAGTACTTC. V and J are TRBV27 and TRBJ2-7; a possible D gene is TRBD1 (6 bases). The length of the CDR3 is 13 residues. Deletions cut 5 bases from V and 6 bases from J, with 14 bases between. Germline V gene lookup returns CDR1 MNHEY and CDR2 SMNVEV (reference sequence).

The genes are TRBV21-1 and TRBJ1-5; TRBD1, as called in the table, went unchecked against the DNA. TRBV21-1 represents a pseudogene. The CDR3 runs to 14 residues. CDR3 sequence (DNA): TGTGCCAGCAACCGACAGGGAAGGGGACAGCCCCAGCATTTT. This encodes CASNRQGRGQPQHF.

The chain couples TRBV6-5 to TRBJ2-3; the match to TRBD2 covers 8 bases. CDR1 is MNHEY, CDR2 SVGAGI, per germline. The CDR3 has 16 amino acids. V lost 0 bases, J lost 6 bases, and 8 bases stayed unmatched. The CDR3 DNA reads as TGTGCCAGCAGTTACTCGACGACTAGCGTTGGGGATACGCAGTATTTT. Encoded protein: CASSYSTTSVGDTQYF.

The chain recombines TRBV5-1 with TRBJ2-3, with 10 nucleotides matching TRBD2. The germline V gene encodes CDR1 SGHRS and CDR2 YFSETQ. The junction had 5 bases not matched to a gene; V was cut back by 5 bases and J by 2 bases. CDR3 size: 15 residues. The DNA for the CDR3 is TGCGCCAGCAGTACCGGGACTAGCGACACAGATACGCAGTATTTT. Its translation is CASSTGTSDTDTQYF.

The rearrangement links TRBV9 to TRBJ2-3, with 7 bases lining up with TRBD1. The germline V gene has CDR1 SGDLS and CDR2 YYNGEE. The CDR3 is 15 residues long. With V trimmed by 4 bases and J by 5 bases, 10 bases remained unmatched. The CDR3 sequence: CASSQLTGAGDTQYF. Here the CDR3 DNA reads TGTGCCAGCAGCCAACTCACAGGGGCGGGAGATACGCAGTATTTT.

The gene calls are TRBV29-1 and TRBJ2-1; 12 bases align to TRBD2. The germline gives CDR1 SQVTM, CDR2 ANQGSEA. J gave up 9 bases and V 6 bases, and 9 bases lay outside the gene matches. This CDR3 has 14 residues. The CDR3 sequence is CSVFTSGRYGEQFF. DNA for the CDR3: TGCAGCGTGTTCACTAGCGGGAGGTATGGTGAGCAGTTCTTC.

The chain joins TRBV10-3 to TRBJ2-1; 12 bases line up with TRBD2. CDR1 and CDR2 (germline): ENHRY, SYGVKD. V was pared by 0 bases and J by 5 bases, with 5 bases of the junction left unmatched. The CDR3 is 17 amino acids. The CDR3 sequence: CAISESRRLAGDNEQFF. The DNA of the CDR3 is TGTGCCATCAGTGAGTCCCGACGACTAGCGGGAGACAATGAGCAGTTCTTC.